This T cell receptor (beta chain) was observed in a study of early T cells in non-severe SARS-CoV-2 infection. As for the study in general: RNA in bulk from unsorted whole blood was sequenced, and chains were unpaired.

In its sample, this clonotype was seen many times. TCRdb used MiXCR to reprocess the 5' RACE reads, holding one entry per CDR3 protein. The data contain more than 40,000 distinct CDR3 sequences, about 7% of them singletons. The CDR3 is made up of 13 amino acids. V dropped 7 bases and J dropped 5; count of bases not matched to a gene: 9. CDR1 and CDR2 (germline): SQVTM, ANQGSEA. The receptor was isolated from an adult who was a healthcare worker with PCR-confirmed SARS-CoV-2 infection or an uninfected control (not recorded which). The chain links TRBV29-1 to TRBJ2-3; 7 positions agree with TRBD2. The specimen sequenced was whole blood. DNA for the CDR3: TGCAGCGGGGAGGGGTTTTGGGGAGATACGCAGTATTTT. This gives the protein CSGEGFWGDTQYF.